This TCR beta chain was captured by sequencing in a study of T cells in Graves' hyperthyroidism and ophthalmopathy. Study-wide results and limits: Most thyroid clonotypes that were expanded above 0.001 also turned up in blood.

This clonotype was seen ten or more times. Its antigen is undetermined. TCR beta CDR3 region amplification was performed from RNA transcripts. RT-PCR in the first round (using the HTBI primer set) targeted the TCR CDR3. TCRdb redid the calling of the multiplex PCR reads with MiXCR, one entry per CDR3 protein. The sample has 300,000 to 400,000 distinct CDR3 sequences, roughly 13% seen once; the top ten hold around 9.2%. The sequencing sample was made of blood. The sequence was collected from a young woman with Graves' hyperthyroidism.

The CDR3 is CSVEDLGGRVADTQYF. The CDR3 nucleotides are TGCAGCGTTGAAGATTTAGGAGGGAGAGTGGCAGATACGCAGTATTTT. V gene TRBV29-1 combines with J gene TRBJ2-3; possibly TRBD2 for D (6 bases). V was clipped by 0 bases and J by 4 bases, with 17 bases between them. This CDR3 is built from 16 residues. Per the germline V gene, CDR1 is SQVTM and CDR2 is ANQGSEA.